Following are 26 T cell receptor beta chains from one sample sequenced in a study of beta chain features in type 1 diabetes. The sequenced template was cDNA made from the entire isolated RNA. Method: immunoSEQ multiplex PCR; TCRdb's copy keeps in-frame clones and lacks some. The sample holds just over 600,000 clones, about a sixth seen once. The sample comprised naive CD4+ T cells from blood. Receptors were obtained from a man between 18 and 29 years old in good health.

The chain couples TRBV30 to TRBJ1-5, with D possibly TRBD1 on 6 matching bases. V dropped 3 bases and J dropped 2 bases, with 8 bases sitting between them. This CDR3 contains 13 residues. Per the germline V gene, CDR1 is GTSNPN and CDR2 is SVGIG (reference sequence). The CDR3 loop is CAWSRQGNQPQHF. Here the CDR3 DNA reads TGTGCCTGGAGCAGACAGGGCAATCAGCCCCAGCATTTT.

The chain joins TRBV7-3 to TRBJ2-5; D is uncertain. The CDR3 is made up of 13 amino acids. Germline V lookup: CDR1 SGHTA, CDR2 FQGTGA. The germline V and J ends were trimmed by 5 bases and 5 bases, with 12 bases remaining between them. This CDR3 is CASSPESSETQYF. DNA of the CDR3: TGTGCCAGCAGCCCAGAATCGTCGGAGACCCAGTACTTC.

This clone was seen only a few times. The gene calls are TRBV6-6 and TRBJ2-3; the match to TRBD2 covers 10 bases. The trim removed 2 bases at V and 5 bases at J, leaving 4 bases unmatched. The CDR3 loop spans 15 amino acids. Germline CDR1 MNHNY, CDR2 SVGAGI (reference sequence). The CDR3 sequence: CASSYSSGGIDTQYF. The CDR3 DNA is TGTGCCAGCAGTTACAGTAGCGGGGGGATAGATACGCAGTATTTT.

The gene calls are TRBV5-1 and TRBJ2-3; 8 bases agree with TRBD2. The CDR3 covers 16 residues. J was trimmed by 2 bases and V by 4 bases; bases with no gene match: 9. From germline, CDR1 is SGHRS and CDR2 YFSETQ. This CDR3 is CASSGGWTSLTDTQYF. In DNA, the CDR3 is TGCGCCAGCAGCGGGGGGTGGACTAGCCTCACAGATACGCAGTATTTT.

The chain recombines TRBV6-5 with TRBJ1-6; D unresolved. The CDR3 spans 12 residues. Trimming removed 2 bases at V and 7 bases at J, with 3 bases between. Germline V gene sequence: CDR1 MNHEY, CDR2 SVGAGI. CDR3 coding DNA: TGTGCCAGCAGTTACCAGAATTCACCCCTCCACTTT. Translated: CASSYQNSPLHF.

The chain has TRBV6-5 and TRBJ1-3; D might be TRBD1 (6 bases). This CDR3 is 15 amino acids long. Germline V lookup: CDR1 MNHEY, CDR2 SVGAGI. V was pared by 0 bases and J by 8 bases, with 14 bases between. CDR3 region: CASSYSHGGGHTIYF. The DNA for the CDR3 is TGTGCCAGCAGTTACTCGCACGGAGGGGGGCACACCATATATTTT.

This clone was observed a few times. The chain uses TRBV4-1 and TRBJ1-1; maybe TRBD1 (5 bases). CDR1 and CDR2 (germline): MGHRA, YSYEKL. The V and J ends lost 1 base and 5 bases respectively, with 17 bases between them. This CDR3 is built from 16 residues. For the CDR3, the DNA is TGCGCCAGCAGCCAAGCCCCCTACGCGGGGCAAACTGAAGCTTTCTTT. As protein: CASSQAPYAGQTEAFF.

This rearrangement joins TRBV9 to TRBJ1-2, with TRBD1 matching over 7 bases. Trimming at V came to 0 bases and at J to 4 bases, leaving 3 bases not matched to a gene. CDR1 and CDR2 (germline): SGDLS, YYNGEE. The CDR3 contains 14 residues. CDR3 sequence: CASSVGGGGYGYTF. The CDR3 DNA sequence: TGTGCCAGCAGCGTAGGAGGGGGCGGCTATGGCTACACCTTC.

A few counts support this clone. V usage is TRBV29-1 and J usage is TRBJ2-7; TRBD1 aligns across 10 bases. The CDR3 contains 14 residues. CDR1 SQVTM and CDR2 ANQGSEA come from the germline V gene. V was pared by 3 bases and J by 2 bases, with 4 bases of the junction left unmatched. For the CDR3, the DNA is TGCAGCGTTGAGTCGACAGGGGGCACCTACGAGCAGTACTTC. It codes for CSVESTGGTYEQYF.

The CDR3 reads CASSPTGNYGYTF. The CDR3 nucleotides are TGTGCCAGCAGCCCGACAGGGAACTATGGCTACACCTTC. The gene calls are TRBV5-4 and TRBJ1-2, with 7 bases lining up with TRBD1. CDR1 SGHNT and CDR2 YYREEE come from the germline V gene (reference sequence). CDR3 size: 13 residues. V was clipped by 4 bases and J by 2 bases; unmatched bases: 2.

In this sample, this clone turned up a few times. The chain carries TRBV6-6 and TRBJ1-3, with D unclear. V was trimmed by 8 bases and J by 2 bases, leaving 13 bases between them. Per germline, CDR1 MNHNY and CDR2 SVGAGI (reference sequence). CDR3 length: 14 residues. CDR3 loop: CASHLRLTGNTIYF. The DNA of the CDR3 is TGTGCCAGCCACCTTCGTTTAACTGGAAACACCATATATTTT.

This clone has only a few counts. This chain links TRBV4-3 with TRBJ2-1, with 12 bases matching TRBD1. Germline trimming cut 0 bases from V and 15 bases from J; bases unmatched to any gene: 6. The CDR3 consists of 14 residues. CDR1 and CDR2 from the germline V gene are LGHNA and YSLEER. CDR3 DNA sequence: TGCGCCAGCAGCCAAGACGGGGGGACAGGGGGCCGGTTCTTC. It translates to CASSQDGGTGGRFF.

The CDR3 region is CASSPIRGPYEQYF. The DNA of the CDR3 is TGTGCCAGCAGCCCTATCAGGGGGCCCTACGAGCAGTACTTC. The chain joins TRBV14 to TRBJ2-7; 8 bases fit TRBD1. Germline V lookup: CDR1 SGHDN, CDR2 FVKESK. The CDR3 sequence is 14 residues long. Unmatched junction bases numbered 4, after V lost 4 bases and J lost 2 bases. Together with reference TRBV14 and TRBJ2-7, the CDR3 gives the full variable domain: EAGVTQFPSHSVIEKGQTVTLRCDPISGHDNLYWYRRVMGKEIKFLLHFVKESKQDESGMPNNRFLAERTGGTYSTLKVQPAELEDSGVYFCASSPIRGPYEQYFGPGTRLTVT.

This chain joins TRBV27 and TRBJ1-6; TRBD1 matches 9 bases. The CDR3 spans 13 residues. Per the germline V gene, CDR1 is MNHEY and CDR2 is SMNVEV (reference sequence). Trimming cost V 6 bases and J 14 bases; bases outside gene matches: 8. The CDR3 nucleotides are TGTGCCAGCAGACTACAGGGGGCTAATTCCCTCCACTTT. This sequence encodes CASRLQGANSLHF.

This clone was picked up a small number of times. This chain connects TRBV29-1 to TRBJ2-5; D remains unclear. CDR1 and CDR2 from the germline V gene are SQVTM and ANQGSEA. V was shortened by 1 base and J by 2 bases, with 11 bases between the two germline ends. The CDR3 sequence is 14 residues long. The CDR3 here is CSVEVPGQQETQYF. In nucleotides, the CDR3 is TGCAGCGTTGAAGTCCCCGGGCAACAAGAGACCCAGTACTTC.

This chain links TRBV5-6 with TRBJ1-5; D is possibly TRBD1 (6 bases). The V end lost 4 bases, the J end lost 2 bases, and 16 bases lay between the germline ends. From germline, CDR1 is SGHDT and CDR2 YYEEEE. The CDR3 has 16 amino acids. The CDR3 loop reads CASSPGRGVGNQPQHF. The CDR3, as DNA: TGTGCCAGCAGCCCCGGTAGGGGGGTTGGCAATCAGCCCCAGCATTTT.

This clone came up a few times. The V gene is TRBV18, the J gene TRBJ1-1; 10 nucleotides align to TRBD1. CDR1 and CDR2 (germline): KGHSH, LQKENI. This CDR3 is built from 13 residues. The junction had 1 base not matched to a gene; V was cut back by 3 bases and J by 6 bases. The CDR3 nucleotides are TGTGCCAGCTCACCCGGGACAGGGGCTGAAGCTTTCTTT. Its protein product is CASSPGTGAEAFF.

V gene TRBV9 combines with J gene TRBJ1-1; TRBD1 matches at 11 bases. V shed 7 bases, J shed 9 bases, and the junction held 8 bases outside the gene matches. CDR1 and CDR2 from the germline V gene are SGDLS and YYNGEE. This CDR3 has 13 residues. CDR3 in DNA: TGTGCCAGCGGGGACAGGGGGTCGAGAAAAGCTTTCTTT. As protein: CASGDRGSRKAFF.

A note on this clone: This sample also contains other DNA sequences that code for the same CDR3. This chain uses TRBV7-9 with TRBJ2-5; D gene unclear. Trimming left V 6 bases short and J 5 bases short, with 7 bases between. Germline CDR1 reads SEHNR; CDR2 reads FQNEAQ (reference sequence). The CDR3 consists of 11 residues. The CDR3 bases are TGTGCCAGCAGTCAGCAGGAGACCCAGTACTTC. It is translated as CASSQQETQYF.

The chain links TRBV6-4 to TRBJ1-2; a weak D match, TRBD1 (6 bases). The V end was cut by 5 bases, the J end by 2 bases, with 9 bases between. This CDR3 has 13 residues. Germline loops: CDR1 MRHNA, CDR2 SNTAGT. The CDR3 DNA follows: TGTGCCAGCAGTCCTGACAGGAACTATGGCTACACCTTC. Translated, it gives CASSPDRNYGYTF.

The genes are TRBV7-9 and TRBJ2-5; D not certain. The germline V gene has CDR1 SEHNR and CDR2 FQNEAQ (reference sequence). The CDR3 covers 14 residues. The V and J ends lost 5 bases and 5 bases respectively, with 15 bases between them. In DNA, the CDR3 is TGTGCCAGCAGCAACGCGGCCAGTTTGGAGACCCAGTACTTC. Its translation is CASSNAASLETQYF.

The chain couples TRBV4-3 to TRBJ2-5, with D possibly TRBD2 on 7 matching bases. V shed 4 bases and J shed 2 bases, with 17 bases lying between them. The CDR3 has 16 residues. Per germline, CDR1 LGHNA and CDR2 YSLEER. In DNA form, the CDR3 reads TGCGCCAGCAGCCGGGGGGGCATGGGGATGCAAGAGACCCAGTACTTC. This codes for CASSRGGMGMQETQYF.

Turning to this clone: Other DNA variants within this sample encode the same CDR3. The CDR3 region has the DNA TGTGCCAGCAGCTTGGACAGGGGGCAAGAGACCCAGTACTTC. Residues: CASSLDRGQETQYF. The chain has TRBV7-2 and TRBJ2-5; 10 bases map to TRBD1. The germline V gene has CDR1 SGHTA and CDR2 FQGNSA. J gave up 2 bases and V 3 bases, and 0 bases lay outside the gene matches. This CDR3 contains 14 residues. The complete variable domain, with remaining parts taken from reference TRBV7-2 and TRBJ2-5, reads GAGVSQSPSNKVTEKGKDVELRCDPISGHTALYWYRQSLGQGLEFLIYFQGNSAPDKSGLPSDRFSAERTGGSVSTLTIQRTQQEDSAVYLCASSLDRGQETQYFGPGTRLLVL.

This clone was observed a handful of times. For the CDR3, the DNA is TGTGCCAGCAGCGGACGGGCGGGGACCTCGAACACCGGGGAGCTGTTTTTT. Protein: CASSGRAGTSNTGELFF. V usage is TRBV9 and J usage is TRBJ2-2, with a tentative D call TRBD2 (6 bases). CDR1 is SGDLS, CDR2 YYNGEE, per germline. The V and J ends lost 3 bases and 0 bases respectively, with 15 bases between them. This CDR3 comprises 17 residues.

The chain uses TRBV7-9 and TRBJ1-1, with D perhaps matching TRBD1 (5 bases). V lost 4 bases, J lost 5 bases, and 20 bases lay in between. Looked up from germline, CDR1 is SEHNR and CDR2 is FQNEAQ (reference sequence). The CDR3 covers 16 residues. Here the CDR3 reads CASSSAGSGRGTEAFF. CDR3 DNA: TGTGCCAGCAGCTCCGCCGGGTCGGGGCGTGGAACTGAAGCTTTCTTT.

This clone was seen only a few times. The rearrangement joins TRBV30 to TRBJ1-6; possibly TRBD1 for D (6 bases). V lost 8 bases and J 7 bases, leaving 21 bases between the germline ends. CDR3 length equals 15 residues. CDR1 and CDR2 from the germline V gene are GTSNPN and SVGIG (reference sequence). This chain's CDR3 is CAGRSWGARNSPLHF. The CDR3 nucleotides read TGTGCCGGTCGGAGTTGGGGGGCGCGAAATTCACCCCTCCACTTT.